What follows describes a single T cell receptor (beta chain). The data were obtained in a study of patients and donors after allogeneic stem cell transplantation. MiXCR was run by TCRdb on the RT-PCR reads, yielding one entry per CDR3 protein. The table has around 150,000 distinct CDR3 sequences, about two fifths seen once. The V gene end was trimmed by 5 bases and the J gene end by 9 bases; junction bases not matched to a gene: 10. Per germline, CDR1 SGHTA and CDR2 FQGNSA. CDR3 length equals 16 residues. The origin of this receptor is a human donor who was either an allogeneic HSCT recipient or a stem cell or donor lymphocyte infusion donor (not recorded which). It is not recorded whose cells these are; they may come from a transplant donor. Sequencing was done on a sample of blood, either unsorted or a sorted T cell fraction (not recorded which). The genes are TRBV7-2 and TRBJ2-1; 13 bases fit TRBD2. The CDR3 DNA follows: TGTGCCAGCAGCCTCGCCTCGGGACTAGCGGGGTCTGAGCAGTTCTTC. This encodes CASSLASGLAGSEQFF.